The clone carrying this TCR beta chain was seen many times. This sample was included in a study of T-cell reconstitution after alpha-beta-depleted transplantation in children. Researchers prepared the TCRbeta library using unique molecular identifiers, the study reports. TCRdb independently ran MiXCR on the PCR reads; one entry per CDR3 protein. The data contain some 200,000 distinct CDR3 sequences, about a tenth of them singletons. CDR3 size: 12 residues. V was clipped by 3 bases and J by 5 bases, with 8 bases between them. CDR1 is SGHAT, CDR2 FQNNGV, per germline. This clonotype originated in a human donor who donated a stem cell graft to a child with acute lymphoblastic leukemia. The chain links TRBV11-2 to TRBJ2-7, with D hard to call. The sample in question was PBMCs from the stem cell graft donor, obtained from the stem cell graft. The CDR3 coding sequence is TGTGCCAGCAGCTTTCAAGGCCACGAGCAGTACTTC. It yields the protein CASSFQGHEQYF. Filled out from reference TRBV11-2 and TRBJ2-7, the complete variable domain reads EAGVAQSPRYKIIEKRQSVAFWCNPISGHATLYWYQQILGQGPKLLIQFQNNGVVDDSQLPKDRFSAERLKGVDSTLKIQPAKLEDSAVYLCASSFQGHEQYFGPGTRLTVT.